The rows below give T cell receptor beta chains drawn from one sample of a study of spatial heterogeneity in lung cancer. MiXCR, applied by TCRdb to the 5' RACE reads, yields one record per CDR3 protein. The table includes more than 50,000 distinct CDR3 sequences, roughly 7% detected once. This sample comprised PBMCs, obtained at surgery. These receptors were collected from a female donor with early-stage non-small cell lung cancer. Each CDR3 is given with its conserved first and last residue. The D gene is left open where the match is weak. Size values are once, few and many counts, or a class for expanded clones, and some rows have none.

many,.,TRBJ1-6,TRBV7-3,15,CASSLQAAGYSPLHF,TGTGCCAGCAGCTTACAAGCGGCAGGGTATTCACCCCTCCACTTT
many,.,TRBJ2-6,TRBV11-2,13,CASNRAGANVLTF,TGTGCCAGCAACAGGGCTGGGGCCAACGTCCTGACTTTC
few,TRBD1,TRBJ2-5,TRBV6-6,14,CASSYLRGKETQYF,TGTGCCAGCAGTTACCTCAGGGGGAAAGAGACCCAGTACTTC
many,TRBD2,TRBJ2-2,TRBV7-2,15,CASSLLAGGSGELFF,TGTGCCAGCAGCTTGCTAGCGGGGGGGAGCGGGGAGCTGTTTTTT
.,TRBD2,TRBJ2-7,TRBV7-2,16,CASSWSSGGSSYEQYF,TGTGCCAGCAGCTGGTCCTCGGGGGGGAGCTCCTACGAGCAGTACTTC
.,TRBD1,TRBJ2-1,TRBV5-1,16,CASSFEDRDSWDEQFF,TGCGCCAGCAGCTTCGAGGACCGGGACAGCTGGGATGAGCAGTTCTTC
many,.,TRBJ2-7,TRBV6-2/TRBV6-3,13,CASSLAHSYEQYF,TGTGCCAGCAGTCTAGCTCACTCCTACGAGCAGTACTTC
many,.,TRBJ2-3,TRBV6-5,15,CASKRGGTSISTQYF,TGTGCCAGCAAACGAGGGGGAACTAGCATTAGTACGCAGTATTTT
many,.,TRBJ2-7,TRBV3-1,14,CASSQARSSYEQYF,TGTGCCAGCAGCCAAGCCCGGTCGTCCTACGAGCAGTACTTC
.,TRBD2,TRBJ2-1,TRBV4-3,15,CASSPGRGGFHEQFF,TGCGCCAGCAGCCCTGGTCGCGGGGGGTTCCATGAGCAGTTCTTC
many,.,TRBJ2-7,TRBV3-1,13,CASSQRGSSEQYF,TGTGCCAGCAGCCAACGGGGTTCAAGCGAGCAGTACTTC
.,.,TRBJ2-3,TRBV7-2,14,CASSTYPRADTQYF,TGTGCCAGCAGCACTTATCCTAGAGCAGATACGCAGTATTTT
many,TRBD1,TRBJ2-4,TRBV28,14,CATRDRDAKNIQYF,TGTGCCACCCGGGACAGGGACGCCAAAAACATTCAGTACTTC
few,.,TRBJ2-1,TRBV5-1,15,CASSAGFGYYNEQFF,TGCGCCAGCAGCGCGGGTTTTGGGTACTACAATGAGCAGTTCTTC
many,.,TRBJ2-5,TRBV5-4,13,CASSLGLEETQYF,TGTGCCAGCAGCTTGGGGCTGGAAGAGACCCAGTACTTC
many,TRBD2,TRBJ2-1,TRBV19,15,CASQIPGGSYNEQFF,TGTGCCAGTCAGATCCCGGGGGGGAGCTACAATGAGCAGTTCTTC
many,TRBD2,TRBJ2-3,TRBV7-9,15,CASNLGLGRTDTQYF,TGTGCCAGCAACCTAGGACTAGGTCGCACAGATACGCAGTATTTT
many,.,TRBJ2-1,TRBV7-2,14,CASSLRTGYNEQFF,TGTGCCAGCAGCTTACGGACGGGATACAATGAGCAGTTCTTC
many,.,TRBJ1-1,TRBV6-4,13,CASSQQLNTEAFF,TGTGCCAGCAGTCAACAGTTAAACACTGAAGCTTTCTTT
few,TRBD1,TRBJ1-6,TRBV4-1,15,CASSQHRDSRSPLHF,TGCGCCAGCAGCCAACACCGGGACAGCCGTTCACCCCTCCACTTT
many,.,TRBJ2-3,TRBV28,15,CASRAGLPSTDTQYF,TGTGCCAGCAGGGCGGGACTCCCAAGCACAGATACGCAGTATTTT
few,TRBD2,TRBJ2-7,TRBV20-1,15,CSARKVAGGRYEQYF,TGCAGTGCTAGAAAAGTTGCGGGGGGGAGGTACGAGCAGTACTTC
.,.,TRBJ1-1,TRBV28,13,CASTGEANTEAFF,TGTGCCAGCACGGGGGAAGCCAACACTGAAGCTTTCTTT
many,.,TRBJ1-1,TRBV5-8,14,CASSLKGRHTEAFF,TGTGCCAGCAGCTTGAAGGGCCGACACACTGAAGCTTTCTTT
few,TRBD2,TRBJ2-7,TRBV7-9,15,CASSSRSGGGHEQYF,TGTGCCAGCAGCTCTCGTAGCGGGGGTGGCCACGAGCAGTACTTC
many,.,TRBJ1-5,TRBV2,15,CASSMRLVSNQPQHF,TGTGCCAGCAGTATGCGTTTGGTTAGCAATCAGCCCCAGCATTTT
many,TRBD2,TRBJ2-1,TRBV20-1,14,CSATGGESANEQFF,TGCAGTGCTACTGGGGGGGAAAGCGCGAATGAGCAGTTCTTC
many,TRBD2,TRBJ2-5,TRBV20-1,15,CSARDPRTSQETQYF,TGCAGTGCTAGAGATCCCCGGACTAGCCAAGAGACCCAGTACTTC
many,TRBD2,TRBJ2-7,TRBV2,15,CASKATSGGTYEQYF,TGTGCCAGCAAAGCCACTAGCGGGGGAACCTACGAGCAGTACTTC
many,.,TRBJ2-7,TRBV11-2,14,CASSLRFLGAEQYF,TGTGCCAGCAGCTTAAGATTTTTGGGAGCCGAGCAGTACTTC
many,.,TRBJ2-7,TRBV29-1,13,CSVEIQGSYEQYF,TGCAGCGTTGAAATCCAAGGGTCCTACGAGCAGTACTTC
many,.,TRBJ2-2,TRBV5-4,15,CASSLGAGDTGELFF,TGTGCCAGCAGCTTGGGGGCTGGAGACACCGGGGAGCTGTTTTTT
many,.,TRBJ1-1,TRBV7-2,13,CASTNKIWDEAFF,TGTGCCAGCACCAACAAAATTTGGGATGAAGCTTTCTTT
many,.,TRBJ2-7,TRBV3-1,14,CASSRRRQGYEQYF,TGTGCCAGCAGCCGCCGTCGGCAGGGCTACGAGCAGTACTTC
many,.,TRBJ1-6,TRBV6-5,16,CASSYGGGGSGSPLHF,TGTGCCAGCAGTTACGGGGGGGGAGGCTCCGGTTCACCCCTCCACTTT
few,TRBD2,TRBJ2-3,TRBV20-1,13,CSARAGGADTQYF,TGCAGTGCTAGAGCGGGGGGAGCAGATACGCAGTATTTT
many,TRBD1,TRBJ2-1,TRBV7-8,14,CASSRAGGGDEQFF,TGTGCCAGCAGCCGAGCAGGGGGCGGGGATGAGCAGTTCTTC
many,TRBD1,TRBJ2-3,TRBV6-2/TRBV6-3,16,CASSYLPGQGFHTQYF,TGTGCCAGCAGTTACTTACCGGGACAGGGGTTTCATACGCAGTATTTT
many,TRBD2,TRBJ2-1,TRBV19,13,CASTSGGYNEQFF,TGTGCCAGTACCAGCGGGGGCTACAATGAGCAGTTCTTC